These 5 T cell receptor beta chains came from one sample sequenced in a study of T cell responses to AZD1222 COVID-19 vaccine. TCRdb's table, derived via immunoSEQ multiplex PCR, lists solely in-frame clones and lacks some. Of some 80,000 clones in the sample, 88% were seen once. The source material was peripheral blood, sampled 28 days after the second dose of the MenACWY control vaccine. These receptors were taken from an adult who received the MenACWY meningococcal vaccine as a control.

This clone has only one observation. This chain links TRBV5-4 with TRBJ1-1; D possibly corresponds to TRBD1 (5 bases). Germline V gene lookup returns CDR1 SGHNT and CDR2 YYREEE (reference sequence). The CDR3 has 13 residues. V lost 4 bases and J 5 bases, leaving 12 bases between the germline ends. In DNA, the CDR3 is TGTGCCAGCAGCCTCGATCAGGGAACTGAAGCTTTCTTT. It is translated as CASSLDQGTEAFF.

CDR3 nucleotides: TGTGCCAGCAGTTTATCCACCTTCGAGCAGTACTTC. It is translated as CASSLSTFEQYF. The V gene is TRBV28, the J gene TRBJ2-7; no definite D call. The CDR3 is 12 amino acids. Trimming cost V 1 base and J 6 bases, with 7 bases left between them. CDR1 is MDHEN and CDR2 is SYDVKM in the germline V gene.

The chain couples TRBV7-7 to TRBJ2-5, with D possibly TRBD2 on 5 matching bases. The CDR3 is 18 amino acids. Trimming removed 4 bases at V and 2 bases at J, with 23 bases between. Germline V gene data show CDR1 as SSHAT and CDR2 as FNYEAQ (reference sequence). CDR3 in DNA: TGTGCCAGCAGCTCTAGCCCGACCACCACTACAACTCAAGAGACCCAGTACTTC. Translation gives CASSSSPTTTTTQETQYF. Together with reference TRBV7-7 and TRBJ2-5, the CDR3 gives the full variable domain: GAGVSQSPRYKVTKRGQDVTLRCDPISSHATLYWYQQALGQGPEFLTYFNYEAQPDKSGLPSDRFSAERPEGSISTLTIQRTEQRDSAMYRCASSSSPTTTTTQETQYFGPGTRLLVL.

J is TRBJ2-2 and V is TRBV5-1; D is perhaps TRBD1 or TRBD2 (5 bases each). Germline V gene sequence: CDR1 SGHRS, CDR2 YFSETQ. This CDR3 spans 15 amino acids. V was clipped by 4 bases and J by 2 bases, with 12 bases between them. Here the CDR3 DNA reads TGCGCCAGCAGCCGAGGGACGGCCAACACCGGGGAGCTGTTTTTT. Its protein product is CASSRGTANTGELFF.

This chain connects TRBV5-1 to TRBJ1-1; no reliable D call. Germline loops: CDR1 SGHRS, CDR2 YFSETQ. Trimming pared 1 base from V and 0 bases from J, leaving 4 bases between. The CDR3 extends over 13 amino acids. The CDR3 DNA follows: TGCGCCAGCAGCTTGCGCTTGAACACTGAAGCTTTCTTT. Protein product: CASSLRLNTEAFF.